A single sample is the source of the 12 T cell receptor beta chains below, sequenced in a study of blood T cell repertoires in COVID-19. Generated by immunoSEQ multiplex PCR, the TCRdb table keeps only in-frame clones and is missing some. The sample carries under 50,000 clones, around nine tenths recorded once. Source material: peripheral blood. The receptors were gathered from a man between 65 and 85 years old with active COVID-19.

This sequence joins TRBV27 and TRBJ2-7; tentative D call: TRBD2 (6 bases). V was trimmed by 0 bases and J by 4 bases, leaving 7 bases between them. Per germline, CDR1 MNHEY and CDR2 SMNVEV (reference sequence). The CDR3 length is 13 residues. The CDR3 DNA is TGTGCCAGCAGTTTATCAGCGGGTTACGAGCAGTACTTC. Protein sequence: CASSLSAGYEQYF.

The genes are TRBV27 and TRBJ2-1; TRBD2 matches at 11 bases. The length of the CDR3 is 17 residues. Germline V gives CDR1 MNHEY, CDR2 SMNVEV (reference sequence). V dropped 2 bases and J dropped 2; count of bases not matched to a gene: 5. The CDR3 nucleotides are TGTGCCAGCAGTTTAAACATAGCGGGAGGGCCCTACAATGAGCAGTTCTTC. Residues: CASSLNIAGGPYNEQFF.

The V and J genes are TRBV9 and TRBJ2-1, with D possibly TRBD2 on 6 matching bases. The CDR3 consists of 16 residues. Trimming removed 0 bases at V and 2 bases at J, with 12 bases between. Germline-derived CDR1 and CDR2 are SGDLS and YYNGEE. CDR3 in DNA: TGTGCCAGCAGCGTAGGGGCGGGACGGGCCTACAATGAGCAGTTCTTC. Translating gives CASSVGAGRAYNEQFF.

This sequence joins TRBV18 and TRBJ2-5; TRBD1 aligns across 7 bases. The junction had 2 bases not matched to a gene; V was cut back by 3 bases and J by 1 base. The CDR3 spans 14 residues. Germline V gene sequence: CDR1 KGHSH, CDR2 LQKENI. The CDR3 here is CASSPNRGQETQYF. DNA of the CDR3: TGTGCCAGCTCACCGAACAGGGGCCAAGAGACCCAGTACTTC.

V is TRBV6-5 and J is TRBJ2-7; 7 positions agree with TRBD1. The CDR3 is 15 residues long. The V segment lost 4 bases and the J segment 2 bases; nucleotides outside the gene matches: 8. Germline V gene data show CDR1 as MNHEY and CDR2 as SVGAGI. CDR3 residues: CASSSARTGAYEQYF. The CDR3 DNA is TGTGCCAGCAGTTCGGCCCGGACAGGAGCCTACGAGCAGTACTTC.

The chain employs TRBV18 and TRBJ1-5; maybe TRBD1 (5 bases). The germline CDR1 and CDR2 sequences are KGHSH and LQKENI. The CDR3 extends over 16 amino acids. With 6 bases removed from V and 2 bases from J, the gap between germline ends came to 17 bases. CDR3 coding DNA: TGTGCCAGCTCTTTGTCAGGGCCCGCGGGCAATCAGCCCCAGCATTTT. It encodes CASSLSGPAGNQPQHF.

CDR3 nucleotides: TGTGCCAGCAGCTTCGATTTGGGCCCTTCCTCTGGAAACACCATATATTTT. Its protein is CASSFDLGPSSGNTIYF. V gene TRBV7-2 combines with J gene TRBJ1-3, with no clear D. CDR1 and CDR2 (germline): SGHTA, FQGNSA. V was cut by 3 bases and J by 0 bases, with 15 bases left in between. CDR3 length: 17 residues. Looking up the rest from reference TRBV7-2 and TRBJ1-3 gives the full variable domain: GAGVSQSPSNKVTEKGKDVELRCDPISGHTALYWYRQSLGQGLEFLIYFQGNSAPDKSGLPSDRFSAERTGGSVSTLTIQRTQQEDSAVYLCASSFDLGPSSGNTIYFGEGSWLTVV.

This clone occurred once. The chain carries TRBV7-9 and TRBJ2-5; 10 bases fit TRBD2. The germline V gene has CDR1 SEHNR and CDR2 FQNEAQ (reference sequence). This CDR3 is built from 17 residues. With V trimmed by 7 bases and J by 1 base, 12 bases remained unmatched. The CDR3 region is CASIPSASGRLQETQYF. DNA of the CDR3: TGTGCCAGCATTCCCTCCGCTAGCGGGAGACTCCAAGAGACCCAGTACTTC.

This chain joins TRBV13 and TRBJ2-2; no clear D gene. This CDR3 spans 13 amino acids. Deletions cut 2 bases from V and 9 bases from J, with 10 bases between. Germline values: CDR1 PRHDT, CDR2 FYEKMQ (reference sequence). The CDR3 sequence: CASSLRVERELFF. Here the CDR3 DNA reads TGTGCCAGCAGCTTACGGGTGGAGAGGGAGCTGTTTTTT.

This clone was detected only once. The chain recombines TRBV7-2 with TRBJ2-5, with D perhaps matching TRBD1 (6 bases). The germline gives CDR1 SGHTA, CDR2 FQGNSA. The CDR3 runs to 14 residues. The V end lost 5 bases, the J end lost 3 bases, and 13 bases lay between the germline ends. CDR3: CASSPTGPKETQYF. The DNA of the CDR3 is TGTGCCAGCAGCCCTACAGGGCCCAAAGAGACCCAGTACTTC. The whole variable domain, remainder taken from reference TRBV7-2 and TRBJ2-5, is GAGVSQSPSNKVTEKGKDVELRCDPISGHTALYWYRQSLGQGLEFLIYFQGNSAPDKSGLPSDRFSAERTGGSVSTLTIQRTQQEDSAVYLCASSPTGPKETQYFGPGTRLLVL.

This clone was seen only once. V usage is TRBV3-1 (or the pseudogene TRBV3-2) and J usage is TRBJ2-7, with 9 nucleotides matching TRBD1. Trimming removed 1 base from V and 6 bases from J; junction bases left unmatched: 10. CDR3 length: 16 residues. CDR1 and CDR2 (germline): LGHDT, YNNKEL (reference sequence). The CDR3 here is CASSQVRTGGSGEQYF. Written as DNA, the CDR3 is TGTGCCAGCAGCCAAGTGCGAACAGGGGGCTCAGGCGAGCAGTACTTC.

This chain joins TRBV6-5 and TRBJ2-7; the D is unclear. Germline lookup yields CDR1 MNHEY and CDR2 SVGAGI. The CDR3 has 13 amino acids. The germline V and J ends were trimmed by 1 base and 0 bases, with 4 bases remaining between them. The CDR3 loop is CASSYYNSYEQYF. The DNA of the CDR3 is TGTGCCAGCAGTTACTACAACTCCTACGAGCAGTACTTC.